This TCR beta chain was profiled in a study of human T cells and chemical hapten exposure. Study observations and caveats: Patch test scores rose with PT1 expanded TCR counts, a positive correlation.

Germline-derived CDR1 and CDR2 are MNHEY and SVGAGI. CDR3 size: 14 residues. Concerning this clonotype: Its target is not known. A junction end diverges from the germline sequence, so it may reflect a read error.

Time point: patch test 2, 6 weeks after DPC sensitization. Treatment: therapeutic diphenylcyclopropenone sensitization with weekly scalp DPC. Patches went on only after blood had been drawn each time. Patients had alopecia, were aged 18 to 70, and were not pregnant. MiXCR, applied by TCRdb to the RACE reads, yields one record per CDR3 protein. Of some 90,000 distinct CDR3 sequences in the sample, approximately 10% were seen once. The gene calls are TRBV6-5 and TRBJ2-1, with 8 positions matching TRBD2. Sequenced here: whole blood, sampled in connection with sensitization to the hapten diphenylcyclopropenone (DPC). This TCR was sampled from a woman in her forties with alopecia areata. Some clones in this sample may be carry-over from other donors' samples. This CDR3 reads CASSSGTRNHEQSF. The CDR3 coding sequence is TGTGCCAGCAGTTCCGGGACTAGAAATCATGAGCAGTCCTTC.